This TCR beta chain was observed in a study of OX40 agonist ivuxolimab in advanced cancers. With respect to the entire study: Ivuxolimab was an agonistic, fully human IgG2 monoclonal antibody directed against OX40 (CD134), a costimulatory receptor. Intravenous ivuxolimab was administered to patients every 2 weeks at six dose levels: 0.01, 0.1, 0.3, 1.5, 3 and 10 mg/kg. Of the roughly 50 dose-escalation patients, hepatocellular carcinoma was present in approximately 20, melanoma in some 15, renal cell carcinoma in 9 and head and neck cancer in 9. In the dose-escalation cohort, around four fifths of patients were male, and the mean age was roughly 60 years with a range of about 20 to 80. Prior anti-PD-1, anti-PD-L1 or anti-CTLA-4 therapy was permitted, and approximately 40% of dose-escalation patients had received checkpoint inhibitors. Partial responses were achieved by three dose-escalation patients, of whom one had hepatocellular carcinoma and two had cutaneous melanoma. The purpose of peripheral TCRbeta sequencing was to test whether ivuxolimab changed TCR sequence diversity and led to clonal T-cell expansion. The monotherapy dose-escalation portion (N ≈ 57 patients) of the phase I ivuxolimab trial is reported in the paper.

Concerning this clone: This clone's antigen is unknown. Per-base quality was not reported, and no clone a single base away is much larger than it.

Genomic DNA was extracted from sorted cells for sequencing of the TCRbeta CDR3 region. TCRbeta CDR3 regions were sequenced using the immunoSEQ Assay. The immuneACCESS repertoire file appears here via TCRdb, limited to in-frame rearrangements. These files lack a portion of the clones; in checked studies, under half of the deficit traces to unresolved V genes, and the cause of the others is not known. The sample data list about 90,000 clones, and approximately 90% of these were observed just once. The ten largest clones add up to nearly 7.5% of the sample. Patients with a history of autoimmune disease or receiving systemic immunosuppression were excluded from the trial. Peripheral blood for TCR sequencing was collected from all dose cohorts at baseline, on cycle 4 day 1, and on cycle 7 day 1. Samples came from an open-label, multicenter, first-in-human phase I dose-escalation trial of ivuxolimab. The trial enrolled adults with locally advanced or metastatic head and neck squamous cell, hepatocellular, melanoma or renal cell carcinoma. Before TCR sequencing, CD4+ T cells and CD8+ T cells were sorted from peripheral blood as separate populations.

What the study reported, not specific to this receptor: After ivuxolimab, CD8+ T cells had more expanded clones than CD4+ T cells on average. In the 0.1-3.0 mg/kg groups, partial responders had among the lowest normalized peripheral clonal expansion, particularly in CD8+ T cells. Low levels of normalized T-cell clonal expansion were also seen in some nonresponding patients. At doses of 0.1 to 3.0 mg/kg, clonal expansion of both CD4+ and CD8+ T cells in blood was seen between baseline and week 6. Antigen specificity was not determined for the clonally expanded peripheral T cells.

This TCR derives from an adult with an advanced solid tumor such as melanoma, head and neck, liver or kidney cancer. The specimen was CD4+ or CD8+ T cells sorted from blood, collected in a trial of the OX40 agonist ivuxolimab.

The nucleotide sequence reads TGTGCCAGCAGAGGGACAGGGAACACTGAAGCTTTCTTT. Its amino acids are CASRGTGNTEAFF. The sequence is built from TRBV27 and TRBJ1-1, with 8 bases matching TRBD1. V is cut back by 6 bases and J by 1 base, with 1 base in the junction unmatched. CDR1 MNHEY and CDR2 SMNVEV were looked up in the germline V gene (reference sequence). The CDR3 has 13 amino acids, counting the end cysteine and phenylalanine. The read is trimmed to its CDR3 DNA, 39 bases read in frame from base 1.